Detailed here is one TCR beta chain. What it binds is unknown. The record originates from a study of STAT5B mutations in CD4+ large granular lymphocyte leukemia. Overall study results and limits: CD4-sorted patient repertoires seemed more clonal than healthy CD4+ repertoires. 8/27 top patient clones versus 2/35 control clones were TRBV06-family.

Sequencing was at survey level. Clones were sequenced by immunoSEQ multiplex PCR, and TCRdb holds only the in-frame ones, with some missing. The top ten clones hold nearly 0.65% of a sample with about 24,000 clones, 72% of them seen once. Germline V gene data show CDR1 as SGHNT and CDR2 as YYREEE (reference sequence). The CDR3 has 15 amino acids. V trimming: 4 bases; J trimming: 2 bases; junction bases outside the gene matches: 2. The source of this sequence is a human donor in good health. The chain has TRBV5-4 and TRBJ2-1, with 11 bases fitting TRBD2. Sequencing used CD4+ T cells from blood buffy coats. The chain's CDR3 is CASSSSGGAYNEQFF. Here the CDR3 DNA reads TGTGCCAGCAGCAGTAGCGGGGGGGCCTACAATGAGCAGTTCTTC.